The 12 T cell receptor beta chains below all came from one sample that was sequenced in a study of breast tumors, draining lymph nodes, adjacent tissues. TCRdb reprocessed the multiplex PCR reads via MiXCR and lists one record per CDR3 protein. Of approximately 230,000 distinct CDR3 sequences in the sample, around 35% are singletons; the top ten hold under 4.5%. Axillary draining lymph nodes of breast cancer patients supplied the node samples. The specimen sequenced was axillary lymph node tissue. Receptors originate from a female donor with breast cancer. Some clones in this sample may be carry-over from other donors' samples.

A remark on this clonotype: The junction differs from germline at one of its ends, possibly a read error. This rearrangement joins TRBV19 to TRBJ2-6; D is possibly TRBD2 (7 bases). The CDR3 sequence is 16 residues long. Germline V gene data show CDR1 as LNHDA and CDR2 as SQIVND (reference sequence). CDR3 amino acids: CASHQRGGTGASVLTF. The CDR3 DNA is TGTGCCAGCCACCAGAGGGGGGGCACTGGGGCCAGCGTCCTGACTTTC. The variable domain in full, with the rest retrieved from reference TRBV19 and TRBJ2-6, is DGGITQSPKYLFRKEGQNVTLSCEQNLNHDAMYWYRQDPGQGLRLIYYSQIVNDFQKGDIAEGYSVSREKKESFPLTVTSAQKNPTAFYLCASHQRGGTGASVLTFGAGSRLTVL.

Comments on this clonotype: The junction differs from germline at one of its ends, possibly a read error. The V call is TRBV7-7, the J call TRBJ2-5; TRBD1 might be the D (6 bases). Germline CDR1 is SSHAT and CDR2 is FNYEAQ (reference sequence). This CDR3 has 15 amino acids. The CDR3: CASNSRGRSVETQYF. The CDR3 DNA reads TGTGCTAGCAATTCTAGGGGGAGAAGTGTGGAGACCCAGTACTTC.

Many counts were recorded for this clonotype. The chain uses TRBV29-1 and TRBJ1-1, with D possibly being TRBD1 (5 bases). The ends were cut back, 5 bases at V and 6 bases at J, with 7 bases in the middle. Germline values: CDR1 SQVTM, CDR2 ANQGSEA. The CDR3 is made up of 10 amino acids. The CDR3 DNA is TGCAGCGTTATGGGGGCTGAAGCTTTCTTT. Translating it yields CSVMGAEAFF.

This clonotype was seen ten or more times. The rearrangement joins TRBV7-8 to TRBJ1-5; TRBD1 might be the D (5 bases). Trimming cost V 4 bases and J 5 bases, with 15 bases left between them. Looked up from germline, CDR1 is SGHVS and CDR2 is FQNEAQ. The CDR3 covers 15 residues. The DNA of the CDR3 is TGTGCCAGCAGCTCGGATGCAGGGTATCATCAGCCCCAGCATTTT. Translating it yields CASSSDAGYHQPQHF.

The table lists this clonotype with many counts. The chain is built from TRBV9 and TRBJ2-1; 11 nucleotides line up with TRBD2. Trimming took 4 bases from V and 4 from J; bases not matched to a gene: 7. The CDR3 totals 16 residues. Germline V CDR1 and CDR2: SGDLS, YYNGEE. CDR3 residues: CASSLQLAGAYNEQFF. The CDR3 coding sequence is TGTGCCAGCAGCCTCCAACTAGCGGGGGCATACAATGAGCAGTTCTTC.

This clonotype was seen at least ten times. The rearrangement joins TRBV20-1 to TRBJ2-5; D might be TRBD1 (7 bases). The germline gives CDR1 DFQATT, CDR2 SNEGSKA (reference sequence). The CDR3 has 18 amino acids. The V and J ends lost 4 bases and 1 base respectively, with 25 bases between them. The CDR3 DNA reads TGCAGTGCTACCACCCCAGTTGGACTACAGGGGACCCAAGAGACCCAGTACTTC. It translates to CSATTPVGLQGTQETQYF.

This clonotype was counted ten times or more. The V gene is TRBV6-6, the J gene TRBJ2-7; 9 bases map to TRBD1. V was pared by 5 bases and J by 7 bases, with 12 bases of the junction left unmatched. The CDR3 sequence is 15 residues long. Germline values: CDR1 MNHNY, CDR2 SVGAGI (reference sequence). The CDR3 nucleotides are TGTGCCAGCAGTCCCTCCCGGACAGGGGTGGTGGAGCAGTACTTC. This sequence encodes CASSPSRTGVVEQYF.

This clonotype was seen at least ten times. The chain recombines TRBV24-1 with TRBJ2-1; 8 bases fit TRBD2. Germline trimming cut 4 bases from V and 1 base from J; bases unmatched to any gene: 5. Germline lookup yields CDR1 KGHDR and CDR2 SFDVKD. CDR3 size: 16 residues. This chain's CDR3 is CATSDQSGRSYNEQFF. In nucleotides, the CDR3 is TGTGCCACCAGTGACCAGAGCGGGAGATCCTACAATGAGCAGTTCTTC.

In its sample, this clonotype was seen many times. This chain uses TRBV14 with TRBJ2-2, with a weak D call TRBD1 (5 bases). Germline-derived CDR1 and CDR2 are SGHDN and FVKESK. With 5 bases removed from V and 0 bases from J, the gap between germline ends came to 13 bases. The CDR3 contains 16 residues. CDR3 DNA: TGTGCCAGCAGCACGCGGACACCGACGAACACCGGGGAGCTGTTTTTT. Translated: CASSTRTPTNTGELFF.

This clonotype was picked up many times. This chain joins TRBV7-2 and TRBJ2-1; 9 bases fit TRBD2. The germline V gene has CDR1 SGHTA and CDR2 FQGNSA. CDR3 length: 15 residues. Trimming took 5 bases from V and 5 from J; bases not matched to a gene: 7. For the CDR3, the DNA is TGTGCCAGCAGCCAAAGCGGGAGGAAGAACAATGAGCAGTTCTTC. Translated: CASSQSGRKNNEQFF.

This clonotype appeared a few times. The V and J genes are TRBV20-1 and TRBJ1-2; the match to TRBD1 covers 9 bases. The CDR3 runs to 17 residues. The V segment lost 1 base and the J segment 6 bases; nucleotides outside the gene matches: 15. Germline CDR1 DFQATT, CDR2 SNEGSKA (reference sequence). The CDR3 spells CSARVRGQGTPKDGYTF. In DNA, the CDR3 is TGCAGTGCTAGAGTCCGGGGACAGGGTACCCCGAAGGATGGCTACACCTTC.

Concerning this clonotype itself: At one end, the junction sequence differs from germline, possibly due to a read error. The chain links TRBV7-7 to TRBJ2-5; TRBD2 matches 13 bases. The germline gives CDR1 SSHAT, CDR2 FNYEAQ (reference sequence). CDR3 length equals 18 residues. The CDR3 loop reads CASRHKTSGGPWVETQYF. CDR3 coding DNA: TGTGCTAGCAGACATAAGACTAGCGGGGGGCCATGGGTAGAGACCCAGTACTTC.